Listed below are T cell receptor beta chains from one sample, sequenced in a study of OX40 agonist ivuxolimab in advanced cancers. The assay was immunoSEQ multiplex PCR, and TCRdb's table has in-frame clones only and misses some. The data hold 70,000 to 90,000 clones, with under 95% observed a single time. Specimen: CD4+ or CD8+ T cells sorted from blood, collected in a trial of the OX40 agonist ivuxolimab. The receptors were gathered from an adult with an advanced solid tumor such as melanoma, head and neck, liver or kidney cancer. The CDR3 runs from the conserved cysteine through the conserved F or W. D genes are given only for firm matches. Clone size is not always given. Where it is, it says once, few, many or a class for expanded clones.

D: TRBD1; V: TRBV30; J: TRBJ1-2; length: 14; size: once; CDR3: CASPSFTGGYGYTF; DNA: TGTGCCAGCCCCTCTTTTACAGGGGGATATGGCTACACCTTC
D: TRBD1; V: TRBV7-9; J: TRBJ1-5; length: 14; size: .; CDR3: CASSSGQGNQPQHF; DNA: TGTGCCAGCAGCTCTGGACAGGGCAATCAGCCCCAGCATTTT
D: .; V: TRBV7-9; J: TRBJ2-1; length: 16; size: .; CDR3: CASSLAQGIFYNEQFF; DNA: TGTGCCAGCAGCTTAGCGCAGGGGATCTTCTACAATGAGCAGTTCTTC
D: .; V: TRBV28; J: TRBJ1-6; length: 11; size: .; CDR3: CASSFNSPLHF; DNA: TGTGCCAGCAGTTTTAATTCACCCCTCCACTTT
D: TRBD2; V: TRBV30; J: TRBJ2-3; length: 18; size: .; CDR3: CAWSVLASGGPGQDTQYF; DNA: TGTGCCTGGAGTGTATTGGCTAGCGGGGGGCCCGGACAGGATACGCAGTATTTT
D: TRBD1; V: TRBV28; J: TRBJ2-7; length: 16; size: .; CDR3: CASSLLRQGAYGEQYF; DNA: TGTGCCAGCAGTTTGTTACGACAGGGGGCTTACGGGGAGCAGTACTTC
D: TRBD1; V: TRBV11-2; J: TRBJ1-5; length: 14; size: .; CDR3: CASSKTGELQPQHF; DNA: TGTGCCAGCAGCAAAACAGGGGAATTACAGCCCCAGCATTTT
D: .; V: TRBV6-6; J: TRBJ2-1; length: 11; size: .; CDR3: CASSLGNEQFF; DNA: TGTGCCAGCAGTTTGGGCAATGAGCAGTTCTTC
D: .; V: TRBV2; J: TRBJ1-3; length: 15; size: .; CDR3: CASIPGRGLGNTIYF; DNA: TGTGCCAGCATACCGGGACGTGGCCTTGGAAACACCATATATTTT
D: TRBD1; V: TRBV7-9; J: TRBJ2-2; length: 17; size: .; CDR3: CASSPGTGGTNTGELFF; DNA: TGTGCCAGCAGCCCCGGGACAGGTGGAACGAACACCGGGGAGCTGTTTTTT
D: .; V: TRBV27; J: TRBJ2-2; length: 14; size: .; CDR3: CASSLFQGTGELFF; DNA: TGTGCCAGCAGTTTATTTCAGGGAACCGGGGAGCTGTTTTTT
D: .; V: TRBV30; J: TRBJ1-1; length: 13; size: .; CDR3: CAWNFREDTEAFF; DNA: TGTGCCTGGAACTTTAGGGAGGACACTGAAGCTTTCTTT
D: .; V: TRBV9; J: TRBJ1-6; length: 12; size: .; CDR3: CASSTGYFPLHF; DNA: TGTGCCAGCAGTACAGGGTATTTCCCCCTCCACTTT
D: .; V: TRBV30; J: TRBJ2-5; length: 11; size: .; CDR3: CAWSVVGTQYF; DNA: TGTGCCTGGAGTGTAGTCGGTACCCAGTACTTC
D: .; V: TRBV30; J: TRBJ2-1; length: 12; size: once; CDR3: CAWSPQGYEQFF; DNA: TGTGCCTGGAGTCCCCAGGGTTATGAGCAGTTCTTC
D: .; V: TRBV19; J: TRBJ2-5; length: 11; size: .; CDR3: CASTKGETQYF; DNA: TGTGCCAGTACCAAAGGAGAGACCCAGTACTTC
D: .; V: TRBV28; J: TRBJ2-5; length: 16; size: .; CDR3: CASSLGHYSSQETQYF; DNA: TGTGCCAGCAGTTTAGGGCACTACAGTAGTCAAGAGACCCAGTACTTC
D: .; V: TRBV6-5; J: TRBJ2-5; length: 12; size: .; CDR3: CASSYQGETQYF; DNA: TGTGCCAGCAGTTATCAAGGCGAGACCCAGTACTTC
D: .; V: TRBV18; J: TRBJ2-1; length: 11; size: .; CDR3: CASSPGDEQFF; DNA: TGTGCCAGCTCACCAGGGGATGAGCAGTTCTTC
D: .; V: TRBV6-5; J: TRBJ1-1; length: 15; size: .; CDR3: CASSPVGALNTEAFF; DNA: TGTGCCAGCAGTCCTGTGGGGGCCCTGAACACTGAAGCTTTCTTT
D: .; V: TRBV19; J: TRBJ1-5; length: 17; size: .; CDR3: CASSPEVALGGNQPQHF; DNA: TGTGCCAGTAGTCCTGAGGTGGCTCTGGGGGGCAATCAGCCCCAGCATTTT
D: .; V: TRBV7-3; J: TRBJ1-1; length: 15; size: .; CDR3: CASSLRQGLNTEAFF; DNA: TGTGCCAGCAGCCTTCGTCAGGGACTGAACACTGAAGCTTTCTTT
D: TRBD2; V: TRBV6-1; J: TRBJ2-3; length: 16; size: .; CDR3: CASSEPSGGYTDTQYF; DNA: TGTGCCAGCAGTGAACCTAGCGGGGGATACACAGATACGCAGTATTTT
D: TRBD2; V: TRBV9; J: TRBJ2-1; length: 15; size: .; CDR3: CASSTSGSGYNEQFF; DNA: TGTGCCAGCAGCACGAGCGGGAGTGGCTACAATGAGCAGTTCTTC